The T cell receptor beta chain described here comes from a study of T cell responses to AZD1222 COVID-19 vaccine. General study results and limits: CD4 TCRs linked to vaccination spanned spike, dominating at 160-218 and 743-854. Spike-specific TCR breadth and depth were elevated following two AZD1222 doses.

This clone was recorded only once. The antigen remains unidentified. Profiled with immunoSEQ multiplex PCR; TCRdb holds only in-frame clones, not every one. The sample lists some 150,000 clones; about nine tenths were seen once. V was clipped by 4 bases and J by 2 bases, with 11 bases between them. CDR1 and CDR2 (germline): SQVTM, ANQGSEA. The CDR3 is 13 amino acids. The material was peripheral blood, obtained on day 0 of AZD1222 vaccination. This clonotype originated in an adult in good health. The chain links TRBV29-1 to TRBJ1-1, with D unclear. The CDR3 loop is CSVALQANTEAFF. In DNA, the CDR3 is TGCAGCGTTGCTCTTCAGGCAAACACTGAAGCTTTCTTT.